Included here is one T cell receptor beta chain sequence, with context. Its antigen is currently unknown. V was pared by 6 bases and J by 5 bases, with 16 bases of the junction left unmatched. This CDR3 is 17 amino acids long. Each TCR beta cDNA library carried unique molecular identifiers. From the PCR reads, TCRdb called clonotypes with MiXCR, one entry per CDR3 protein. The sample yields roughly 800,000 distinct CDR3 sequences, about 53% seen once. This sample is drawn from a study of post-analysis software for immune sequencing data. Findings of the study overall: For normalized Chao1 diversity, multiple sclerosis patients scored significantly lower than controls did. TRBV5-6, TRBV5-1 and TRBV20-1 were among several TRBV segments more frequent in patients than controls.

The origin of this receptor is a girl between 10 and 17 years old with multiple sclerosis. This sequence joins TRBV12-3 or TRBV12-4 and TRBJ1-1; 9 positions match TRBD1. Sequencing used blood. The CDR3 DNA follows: TGTGCCAGCAGCCCCGGGGACAGGGCTAACTCGGGTACTGAAGCTTTCTTT. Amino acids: CASSPGDRANSGTEAFF.